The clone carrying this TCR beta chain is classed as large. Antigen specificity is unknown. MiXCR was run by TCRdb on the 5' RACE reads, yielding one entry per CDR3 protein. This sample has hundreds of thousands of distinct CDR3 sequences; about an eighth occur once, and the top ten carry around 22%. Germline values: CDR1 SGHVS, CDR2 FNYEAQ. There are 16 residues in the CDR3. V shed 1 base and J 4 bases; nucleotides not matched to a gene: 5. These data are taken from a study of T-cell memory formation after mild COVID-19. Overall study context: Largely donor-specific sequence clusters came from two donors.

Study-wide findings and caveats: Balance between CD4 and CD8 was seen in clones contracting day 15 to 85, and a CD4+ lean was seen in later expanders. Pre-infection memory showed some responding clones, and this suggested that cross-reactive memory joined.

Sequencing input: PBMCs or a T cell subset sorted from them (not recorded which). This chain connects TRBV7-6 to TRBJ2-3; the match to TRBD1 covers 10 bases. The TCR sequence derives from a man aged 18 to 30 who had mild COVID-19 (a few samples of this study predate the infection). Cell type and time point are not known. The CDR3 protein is CASSLEGDRGSDTQYF. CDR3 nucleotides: TGTGCCAGCAGCTTAGAAGGGGACAGGGGTTCAGATACGCAGTATTTT.